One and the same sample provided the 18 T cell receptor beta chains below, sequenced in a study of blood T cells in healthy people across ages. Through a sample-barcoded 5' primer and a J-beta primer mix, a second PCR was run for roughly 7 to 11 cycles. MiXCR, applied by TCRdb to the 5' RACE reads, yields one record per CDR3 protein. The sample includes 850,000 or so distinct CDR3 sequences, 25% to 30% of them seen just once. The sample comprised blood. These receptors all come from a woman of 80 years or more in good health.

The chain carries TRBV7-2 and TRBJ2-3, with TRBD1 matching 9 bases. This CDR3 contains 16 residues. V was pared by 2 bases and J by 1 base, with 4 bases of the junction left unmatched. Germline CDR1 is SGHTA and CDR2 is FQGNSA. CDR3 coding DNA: TGTACCAGCAGCTTACCACAGGGGGCACGCACAGATACGCAGTATTTT. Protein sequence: CTSSLPQGARTDTQYF.

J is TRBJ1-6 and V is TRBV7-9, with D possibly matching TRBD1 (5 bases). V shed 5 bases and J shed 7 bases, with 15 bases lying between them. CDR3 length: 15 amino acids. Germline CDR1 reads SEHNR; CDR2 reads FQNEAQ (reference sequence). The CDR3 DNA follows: TGTGCCAGCAGCCCTAGGGGTATGGAGAATTCACCCCTCCACTTT. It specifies CASSPRGMENSPLHF.

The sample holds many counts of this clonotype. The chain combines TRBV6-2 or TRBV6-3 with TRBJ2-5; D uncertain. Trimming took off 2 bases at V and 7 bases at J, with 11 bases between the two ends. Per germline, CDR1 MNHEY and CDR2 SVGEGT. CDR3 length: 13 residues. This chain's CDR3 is CASSYGVRATQYF. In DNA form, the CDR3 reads TGTGCCAGCAGTTACGGCGTTAGGGCGACCCAGTACTTC.

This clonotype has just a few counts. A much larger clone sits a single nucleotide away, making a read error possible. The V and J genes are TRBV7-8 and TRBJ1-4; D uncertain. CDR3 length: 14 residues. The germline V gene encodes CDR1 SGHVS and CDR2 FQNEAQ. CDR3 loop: CASSLWRGNEKRFF. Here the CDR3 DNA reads TGTGCCAGCAGCTTATGGCGGGGTAATGAAAAACGGTTTTTT.

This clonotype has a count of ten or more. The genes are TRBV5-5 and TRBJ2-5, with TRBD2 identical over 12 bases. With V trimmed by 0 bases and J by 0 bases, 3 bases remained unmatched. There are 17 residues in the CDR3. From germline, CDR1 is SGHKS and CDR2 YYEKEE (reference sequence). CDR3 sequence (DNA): TGTGCCAGCAGCTTGGGACTAGCGGGGGAGTACCAAGAGACCCAGTACTTC. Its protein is CASSLGLAGEYQETQYF.

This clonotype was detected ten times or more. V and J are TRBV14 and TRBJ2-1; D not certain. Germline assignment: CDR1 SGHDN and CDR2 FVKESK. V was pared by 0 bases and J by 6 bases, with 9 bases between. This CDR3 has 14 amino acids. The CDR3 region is CASSQDRPPNEQFF. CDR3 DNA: TGTGCCAGCAGCCAAGACCGGCCCCCCAATGAGCAGTTCTTC. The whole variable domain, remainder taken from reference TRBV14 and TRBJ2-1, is EAGVTQFPSHSVIEKGQTVTLRCDPISGHDNLYWYRRVMGKEIKFLLHFVKESKQDESGMPNNRFLAERTGGTYSTLKVQPAELEDSGVYFCASSQDRPPNEQFFGPGTRLTVL.

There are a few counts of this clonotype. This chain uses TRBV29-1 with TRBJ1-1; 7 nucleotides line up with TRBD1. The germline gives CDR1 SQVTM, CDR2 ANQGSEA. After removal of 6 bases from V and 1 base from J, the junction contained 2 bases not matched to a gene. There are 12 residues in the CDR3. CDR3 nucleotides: TGCAGCGTCCGACAGGGGAACACTGAAGCTTTCTTT. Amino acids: CSVRQGNTEAFF.

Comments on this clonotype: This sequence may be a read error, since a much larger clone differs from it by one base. The CDR3 coding sequence is TGTGCCAGCAGTTACTCGACACGGCAGCCCTCTGGGGCCAACGTCCGGACTTTC. This sequence encodes CASSYSTRQPSGANVRTF. This rearrangement joins TRBV6-2 or TRBV6-3 to TRBJ2-6; D possibly corresponds to TRBD1 (5 bases). The CDR3 runs 18 residues. Germline values: CDR1 MNHEY, CDR2 SVGEGT.

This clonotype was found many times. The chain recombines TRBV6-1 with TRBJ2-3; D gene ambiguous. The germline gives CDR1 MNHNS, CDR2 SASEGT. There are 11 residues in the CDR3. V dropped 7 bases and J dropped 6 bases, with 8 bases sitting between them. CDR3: CASILVDTQYF. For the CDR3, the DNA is TGTGCCAGCATCTTAGTGGATACGCAGTATTTT.

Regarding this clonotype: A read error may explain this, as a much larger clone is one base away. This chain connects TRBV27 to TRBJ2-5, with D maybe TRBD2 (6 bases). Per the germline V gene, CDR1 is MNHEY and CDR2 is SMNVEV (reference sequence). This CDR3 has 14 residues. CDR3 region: CASSFPGEQGTQYF. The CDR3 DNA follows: TGTGCCAGCAGTTTCCCGGGGGAGCAAGGGACCCAGTACTTC.

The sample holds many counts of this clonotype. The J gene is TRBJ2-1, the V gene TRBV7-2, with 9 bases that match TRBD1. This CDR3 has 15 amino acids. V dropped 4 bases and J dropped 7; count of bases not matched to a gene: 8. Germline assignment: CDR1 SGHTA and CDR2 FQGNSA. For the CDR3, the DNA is TGTGCCAGCAGCTCCGGGACAGGGTTCTCAAATGAGCAGTTCTTC. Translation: CASSSGTGFSNEQFF. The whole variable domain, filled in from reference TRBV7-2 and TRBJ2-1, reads GAGVSQSPSNKVTEKGKDVELRCDPISGHTALYWYRQSLGQGLEFLIYFQGNSAPDKSGLPSDRFSAERTGGSVSTLTIQRTQQEDSAVYLCASSSGTGFSNEQFFGPGTRLTVL.

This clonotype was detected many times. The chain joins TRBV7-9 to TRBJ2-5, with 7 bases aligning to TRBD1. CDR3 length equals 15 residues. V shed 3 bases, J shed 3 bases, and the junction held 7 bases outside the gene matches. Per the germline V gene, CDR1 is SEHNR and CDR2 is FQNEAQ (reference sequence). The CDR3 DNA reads TGTGCCAGCAGCTTCGGGGACAGTTTCGAAGAGACCCAGTACTTC. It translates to CASSFGDSFEETQYF.

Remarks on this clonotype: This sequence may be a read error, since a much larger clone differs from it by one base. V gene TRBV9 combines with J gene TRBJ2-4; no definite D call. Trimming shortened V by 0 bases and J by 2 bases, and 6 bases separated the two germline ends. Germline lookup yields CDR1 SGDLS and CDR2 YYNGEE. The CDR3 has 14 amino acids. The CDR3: CASSVGPTKNIQYF. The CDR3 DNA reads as TGTGCCAGCAGCGTAGGTCCCACCAAAAACATTCAGTACTTC.

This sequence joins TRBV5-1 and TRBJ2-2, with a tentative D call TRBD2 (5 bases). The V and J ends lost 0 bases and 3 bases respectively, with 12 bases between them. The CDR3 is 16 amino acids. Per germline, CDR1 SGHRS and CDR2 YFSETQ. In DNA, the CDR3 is TGCGCCAGCAGCTTGGACGGAAGGCGGGACACCGGGGAGCTGTTTTTT. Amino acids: CASSLDGRRDTGELFF.

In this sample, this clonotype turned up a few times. The CDR3 protein is CASSLPGPTRQSYNEQFF. Here the CDR3 DNA reads TGTGCCAGCAGCTTACCCGGGCCCACGCGCCAATCCTACAATGAGCAGTTCTTC. The rearrangement uses TRBV7-9 and TRBJ2-1; D unclear. Trimming took off 2 bases at V and 1 base at J, with 18 bases between the two ends. Germline V gives CDR1 SEHNR, CDR2 FQNEAQ (reference sequence). The CDR3 extends over 18 amino acids.

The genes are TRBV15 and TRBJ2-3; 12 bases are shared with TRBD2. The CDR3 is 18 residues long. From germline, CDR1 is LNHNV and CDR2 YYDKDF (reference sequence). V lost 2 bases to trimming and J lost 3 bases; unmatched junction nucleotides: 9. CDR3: CATSRKTSGGTGTDTQYF. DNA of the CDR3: TGTGCCACCAGCAGAAAGACTAGCGGGGGCACCGGGACAGATACGCAGTATTTT.

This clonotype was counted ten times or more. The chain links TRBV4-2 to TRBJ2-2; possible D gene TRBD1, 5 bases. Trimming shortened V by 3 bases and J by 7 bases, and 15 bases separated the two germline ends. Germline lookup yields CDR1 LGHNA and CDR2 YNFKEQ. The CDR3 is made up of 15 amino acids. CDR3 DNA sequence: TGTGCCAGCAGCCAGGGGCTTTCAGGGTACGGGGAGCTGTTTTTT. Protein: CASSQGLSGYGELFF.

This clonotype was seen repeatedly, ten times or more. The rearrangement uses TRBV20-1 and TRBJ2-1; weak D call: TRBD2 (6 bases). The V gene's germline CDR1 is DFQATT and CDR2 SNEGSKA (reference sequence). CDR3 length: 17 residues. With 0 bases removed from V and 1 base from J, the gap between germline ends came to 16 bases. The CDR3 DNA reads TGCAGTGCTAGAGATGCGAGGACCGGGACTTCCTACAATGAGCAGTTCTTC. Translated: CSARDARTGTSYNEQFF.